One sample yielded the 28 T cell receptor beta chains listed below, sequenced in a study of beta chain features in type 1 diabetes. cDNA synthesis used the whole RNA isolate, giving expressed TCRB sequences. Assay used: immunoSEQ multiplex PCR; TCRdb lists only in-frame clones, some missing. The sample shows about 220,000 clones, approximately 10% of them seen only once. Input material: central memory CD4+ T cells from blood. These receptors were taken from a man in his late teens or twenties in good health.

This clone was recorded a few times. The chain couples TRBV4-3 to TRBJ2-6; D gene uncertain. From germline, CDR1 is LGHNA and CDR2 YSLEER. Trimming removed 4 bases from V and 2 bases from J, with 9 bases in between. This CDR3 has 15 residues. The CDR3 bases are TGCGCCAGCAGCCCTATTAGGACTGGGGCCAACGTCCTGACTTTC. Protein sequence: CASSPIRTGANVLTF.

This clone was seen many times. The chain has TRBV30 and TRBJ2-1, with no clear D. The V end was cut by 5 bases, the J end by 0 bases, with 8 bases between. Germline CDR1 and CDR2: GTSNPN and SVGIG (reference sequence). The CDR3 loop spans 13 amino acids. CDR3 loop: CAWDVSSYNEQFF. The CDR3 DNA reads TGTGCCTGGGACGTCAGCTCCTACAATGAGCAGTTCTTC.

The V call is TRBV29-1, the J call TRBJ2-3, with 10 bases matching TRBD1. The CDR3 length is 13 residues. V lost 6 bases, J lost 2 bases, and 2 bases stayed unmatched. CDR1 is SQVTM, CDR2 ANQGSEA, per germline. For the CDR3, the DNA is TGCAGCGTGGACAGGGGGACCACAGATACGCAGTATTTT. Translated, it gives CSVDRGTTDTQYF.

This clone was counted at least ten times. This chain uses TRBV7-9 with TRBJ1-2; a possible D gene is TRBD1 (6 bases). CDR3 length: 16 residues. The V and J ends lost 5 bases and 9 bases respectively, with 25 bases between them. CDR1 is SEHNR, CDR2 FQNEAQ, per germline (reference sequence). CDR3 DNA: TGTGCCAGCAGCGCCGGGACACCTATGCGGGGAGACAGCTACACCTTC. It translates to CASSAGTPMRGDSYTF.

This clone was seen a few times. The chain combines TRBV10-3 with TRBJ1-1; D is possibly TRBD1 (6 bases). This CDR3 is 13 amino acids long. Trimming cost V 7 bases and J 2 bases, with 11 bases left between them. Germline values: CDR1 ENHRY, CDR2 SYGVKD. CDR3 bases: TGTGCCATCAATGGACAGATTAACACTGAAGCTTTCTTT. It encodes CAINGQINTEAFF.

This clone came up a few times. V is TRBV30 and J is TRBJ2-3; no definite D call. V shed 2 bases and J shed 0 bases, with 12 bases lying between them. The CDR3 has 15 residues. In germline, CDR1 is GTSNPN, CDR2 SVGIG (reference sequence). CDR3 loop: CAWSPLGTSTDTQYF. CDR3 nucleotides: TGTGCCTGGAGTCCCCTCGGAACTAGCACAGATACGCAGTATTTT.

The chain joins TRBV4-2 to TRBJ2-7, with 7 nucleotides matching TRBD2. The germline V gene has CDR1 LGHNA and CDR2 YNFKEQ. The V and J ends lost 2 bases and 5 bases, in that order; junction bases with no gene match: 9. The CDR3 sequence is 15 residues long. The CDR3 loop reads CASSQWPGGGDEQYF. The CDR3 nucleotides read TGTGCCAGCAGCCAATGGCCGGGAGGAGGGGACGAGCAGTACTTC.

This clone appeared a few times. This chain joins TRBV18 and TRBJ2-7; 11 nucleotides align to TRBD1. CDR3 length: 15 amino acids. CDR1 is KGHSH and CDR2 is LQKENI in the germline V gene. The V and J ends lost 5 bases and 2 bases, in that order; junction bases with no gene match: 5. The CDR3 here is CASSAGTGGTYEQYF. The CDR3 DNA follows: TGTGCCAGCTCAGCCGGGACAGGGGGGACCTACGAGCAGTACTTC.

V usage is TRBV7-9 and J usage is TRBJ1-1; no firm D call. The CDR3 is made up of 14 amino acids. V shed 4 bases and J shed 1 base, with 10 bases lying between them. CDR1 and CDR2 from the germline V gene are SEHNR and FQNEAQ (reference sequence). CDR3: CASSSGPRNTEAFF. DNA for the CDR3: TGTGCCAGCAGCTCCGGACCGAGGAACACTGAAGCTTTCTTT.

This clone turned up a few times. The chain couples TRBV7-3 to TRBJ2-3, with 10 bases identical to TRBD2. The CDR3 loop spans 17 amino acids. Germline loops: CDR1 SGHTA, CDR2 FQGTGA. After removal of 1 base from V and 4 bases from J, the junction contained 8 bases not matched to a gene. The CDR3 loop is CASSLRAGGPRSDTQYF. In nucleotides, the CDR3 is TGTGCCAGCAGCTTAAGAGCGGGAGGGCCGCGGTCAGATACGCAGTATTTT.

This sequence joins TRBV19 and TRBJ2-5; 10 nucleotides agree with TRBD1. The CDR3 is 14 residues long. V lost 4 bases and J lost 4; bases outside the gene matches: 3. Germline V gene data show CDR1 as LNHDA and CDR2 as SQIVND (reference sequence). This CDR3 is CASSTRDRGETQYF. CDR3 bases: TGTGCCAGTAGTACCAGGGACAGGGGAGAGACCCAGTACTTC.

Many counts were recorded for this clone. This chain uses TRBV4-3 with TRBJ1-2; 7 bases agree with TRBD1. The CDR3 length is 16 residues. Germline V CDR1 and CDR2: LGHNA, YSLEER. Trimming removed 4 bases from V and 4 bases from J; junction bases left unmatched: 12. The CDR3 spells CASSRATGPSSYGYTF. CDR3 sequence (DNA): TGCGCCAGCAGCCGGGCGACAGGGCCCTCTAGCTATGGCTACACCTTC.

This clone was detected only a few times. The V gene is TRBV29-1, the J gene TRBJ2-5, with TRBD1 identical over 7 bases. V shed 7 bases, J shed 4 bases, and the junction held 6 bases outside the gene matches. Germline-derived CDR1 and CDR2 are SQVTM and ANQGSEA. The CDR3 spans 12 residues. The CDR3 loop reads CSAQGDIETQYF. In nucleotides, the CDR3 is TGCAGCGCCCAGGGGGACATAGAGACCCAGTACTTC.

This clone has only a few counts. This rearrangement joins TRBV14 to TRBJ2-5; D gene uncertain. The germline gives CDR1 SGHDN, CDR2 FVKESK. The V gene lost 0 bases and the J gene lost 1 base, with 9 bases spanning the gap. CDR3 length: 15 amino acids. CDR3 in DNA: TGTGCCAGCAGCCAAGATCGGGCCTCCCAAGAGACCCAGTACTTC. It translates to CASSQDRASQETQYF.

This clone appeared a few times. A read error is likely here: a far larger clone is one base away. The chain uses TRBV7-3 and TRBJ2-1, with TRBD2 matching 11 bases. V was clipped by 5 bases and J by 4 bases; unmatched bases: 4. CDR3 length: 15 residues. The germline V gene encodes CDR1 SGHTA and CDR2 FQGTGA. The CDR3 spells CASSRGLAEYNEQFF. In DNA, the CDR3 is TGTGCCAGCAGCCGGGGACTAGCGGAGTACAATGAGCAGTTCTTC.

This clone was seen more than once but under ten times. The V and J genes are TRBV18 and TRBJ2-1, with a possible D match to TRBD1 (5 bases). The CDR3 is made up of 14 amino acids. The ends were cut back, 0 bases at V and 7 bases at J, with 10 bases in the middle. The germline gives CDR1 KGHSH, CDR2 LQKENI. CDR3 nucleotides: TGTGCCAGCTCACCACCGGCTCAGGGAAATGAGCAGTTCTTC. Protein product: CASSPPAQGNEQFF.

The chain links TRBV16 to TRBJ2-5, with D unresolved. Germline V gene data show CDR1 as KGHSY and CDR2 as FQNENV. CDR3 length equals 12 residues. The V end was cut by 4 bases, the J end by 4 bases, with 7 bases between. CDR3 in amino acids: CASSRGVETQYF. Written as DNA, the CDR3 is TGTGCCAGCAGCCGAGGCGTAGAGACCCAGTACTTC.

The J gene is TRBJ1-2, the V gene TRBV30; TRBD1 aligns across 8 bases. The CDR3 totals 13 residues. Germline V lookup: CDR1 GTSNPN, CDR2 SVGIG (reference sequence). V lost 6 bases and J lost 3; bases outside the gene matches: 6. The CDR3 DNA reads as TGTGCCTGCCGGGACAGGAGATACTATGGCTACACCTTC. It codes for CACRDRRYYGYTF.

The chain uses TRBV6-1 and TRBJ2-1; D is uncertain. There are 15 residues in the CDR3. The V and J ends lost 2 bases and 9 bases respectively, with 17 bases between them. Germline loops: CDR1 MNHNS, CDR2 SASEGT. The CDR3 DNA follows: TGTGCCAGCAGTGAATTGCAGGCAGGACCCAGTGAGCAGTTCTTC. Its protein is CASSELQAGPSEQFF.

The chain has TRBV10-3 and TRBJ2-1; the match to TRBD2 covers 13 bases. Trimming at V came to 2 bases and at J to 3 bases, leaving 7 bases not matched to a gene. The CDR3 consists of 18 residues. From germline, CDR1 is ENHRY and CDR2 SYGVKD. The CDR3 sequence is CAISEGSGTSGVYNEQFF. As DNA, the CDR3 is TGTGCCATCAGTGAGGGATCCGGGACTAGCGGGGTCTACAATGAGCAGTTCTTC.

V gene TRBV7-3 combines with J gene TRBJ2-6; TRBD1 might be the D (6 bases). V lost 4 bases and J lost 0, with 16 bases in between. The CDR3 is 18 residues long. In germline, CDR1 is SGHTA, CDR2 FQGTGA. The CDR3, as DNA: TGTGCCAGCAGCTCCAATCCTGGGACACCCTCTGGGGCCAACGTCCTGACTTTC. It codes for CASSSNPGTPSGANVLTF.

The rearrangement uses TRBV28 and TRBJ2-1; D ambiguous. Trimming stripped 10 bases from V and 1 base from J, with 11 bases between. The CDR3 spans 13 residues. The germline CDR1 and CDR2 sequences are MDHEN and SYDVKM. DNA of the CDR3: TGTGCCACCATAGACCTATCCTACAATGAGCAGTTCTTC. Translation: CATIDLSYNEQFF.

The chain joins TRBV13 to TRBJ2-5; D may be TRBD1 (5 bases). V lost 0 bases and J lost 4, with 12 bases in between. Germline values: CDR1 PRHDT, CDR2 FYEKMQ (reference sequence). CDR3 length: 15 amino acids. The CDR3 sequence is CASSLGQGWGETQYF. As DNA, the CDR3 is TGTGCCAGCAGCTTAGGCCAGGGCTGGGGAGAGACCCAGTACTTC.

This clone was seen a handful of times. Within the sample, other DNA sequences also encode this same CDR3. The rearrangement uses TRBV30 and TRBJ2-2, with TRBD2 as a possible D gene (6 bases). This CDR3 comprises 17 residues. V was pared by 0 bases and J by 1 base, with 15 bases between. Germline assignment: CDR1 GTSNPN and CDR2 SVGIG (reference sequence). The CDR3 DNA reads TGTGCCTGGAGTGTAGCTCGAGGGACTCTGAACACCGGGGAGCTGTTTTTT. Translating gives CAWSVARGTLNTGELFF.

The J gene is TRBJ2-5, the V gene TRBV28, with D unclear. With 7 bases removed from V and 0 bases from J, the gap between germline ends came to 15 bases. The CDR3 is 15 amino acids. Germline CDR1 is MDHEN and CDR2 is SYDVKM. CDR3 amino acids: CASTSLGRNQETQYF. The CDR3 DNA follows: TGTGCCAGCACCTCCCTAGGGCGGAACCAAGAGACCCAGTACTTC.

This clone was counted between two and nine times. The chain has TRBV27 and TRBJ2-7; 7 positions agree with TRBD2. After removal of 5 bases from V and 4 bases from J, the junction contained 17 bases not matched to a gene. Germline-derived CDR1 and CDR2 are MNHEY and SMNVEV (reference sequence). The length of the CDR3 is 17 residues. The CDR3 sequence: CASSPLDGRDPLYEQYF. CDR3 nucleotide sequence: TGTGCCAGCAGTCCTTTGGATGGGAGGGACCCCTTATACGAGCAGTACTTC.

The sample holds a few counts of this clone. The V gene is TRBV28, the J gene TRBJ2-7, with 10 bases matching TRBD2. J lost 2 bases, V lost 4 bases, and 14 bases had no gene match. From germline, CDR1 is MDHEN and CDR2 SYDVKM. The CDR3 runs 18 residues. The CDR3 loop is CASSSSRSGTSVPYEQYF. The CDR3 region has the DNA TGTGCCAGCAGTTCGTCCCGGTCCGGGACTAGCGTCCCCTACGAGCAGTACTTC.

Only a few counts were recorded for this clone. CDR3 DNA sequence: TGCGCCAGCAGCTCCGTAGCGGGAAGCTCCTACGAGCAGTACTTC. It codes for CASSSVAGSSYEQYF. The chain joins TRBV5-1 to TRBJ2-7; 8 bases fit TRBD2. The J segment lost 0 bases and the V segment lost 3 bases, leaving 5 bases of the junction unmatched. Germline values: CDR1 SGHRS, CDR2 YFSETQ. This CDR3 comprises 15 residues.